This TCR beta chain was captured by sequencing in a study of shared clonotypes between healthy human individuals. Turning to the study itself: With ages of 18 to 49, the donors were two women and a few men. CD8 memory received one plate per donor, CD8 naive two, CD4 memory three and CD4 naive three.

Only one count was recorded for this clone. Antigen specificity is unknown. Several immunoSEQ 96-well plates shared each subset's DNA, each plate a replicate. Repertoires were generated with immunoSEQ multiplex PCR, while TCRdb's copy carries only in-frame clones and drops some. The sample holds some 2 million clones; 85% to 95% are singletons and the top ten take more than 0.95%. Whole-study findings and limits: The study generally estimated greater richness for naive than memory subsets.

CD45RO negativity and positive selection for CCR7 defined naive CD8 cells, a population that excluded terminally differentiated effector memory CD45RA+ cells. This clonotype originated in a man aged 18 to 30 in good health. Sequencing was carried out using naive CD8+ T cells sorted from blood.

CDR3 bases: TGTGCCAGCAGTTCCACAGGGTTAGGGGAGCAGTACTTC. Protein: CASSSTGLGEQYF. The chain is built from TRBV7-9 and TRBJ2-7; possibly TRBD1 for D (6 bases). V lost 6 bases to trimming and J lost 7 bases, with 16 bases between them. The CDR3 runs to 13 residues. The germline CDR1 and CDR2 sequences are SEHNR and FQNEAQ (reference sequence).